This T cell receptor beta chain is from a study of T cell repertoires in cytomegalovirus infection. Study-level background: CMV infection plus the matching HLA type was flagged by public TCR beta signatures.

With V trimmed by 7 bases and J by 5 bases, 14 bases remained unmatched. Germline lookup yields CDR1 DFQATT and CDR2 SNEGSKA (reference sequence). This CDR3 has 15 amino acids. This clonotype has only a few counts. TCRdb passed the reads through MiXCR, listing each CDR3 protein once. The sample shows roughly 280,000 distinct CDR3 sequences, roughly an eighth of them seen only once. The V gene is TRBV20-1, the J gene TRBJ2-1; 7 nucleotides line up with TRBD2. The receptor comes from a human donor in good health (CMV status not recorded). Some clones in this sample may be carry-over from other donors' samples. Sequenced material: PBMCs. CDR3 DNA: TGCAGTGTTGAGATAATGGGGGGGGTGAACAATGAGCAGTTCTTC. Amino acid sequence: CSVEIMGGVNNEQFF.